One sample yielded the 29 T cell receptor beta chains listed below, sequenced in a study of chemoradiotherapy in HPV16-positive cancers. Measured with immunoSEQ multiplex PCR; TCRdb has only the in-frame clones, and not every one. The sample lists about 27,000 clones; more than 85% were seen once. The material sequenced was blood, taken from a patient who underwent chemoradiotherapy. The receptors here all came from a human donor with HPV-associated anogenital cancer.

The chain recombines TRBV4-1 with TRBJ1-3; D may be TRBD1 (5 bases). V was pared by 1 base and J by 0 bases, with 7 bases between. The CDR3 runs 15 residues. Germline values: CDR1 MGHRA, CDR2 YSYEKL. CDR3 sequence (DNA): TGCGCCAGCAGCCAAGGACAGATCTCTGGAAACACCATATATTTT. It encodes CASSQGQISGNTIYF.

The chain employs TRBV5-5 and TRBJ2-7; D gene uncertain. This CDR3 comprises 16 residues. Germline CDR1 and CDR2: SGHKS and YYEKEE (reference sequence). Trimming cost V 1 base and J 2 bases, with 16 bases left between them. CDR3 nucleotide sequence: TGTGCCAGCAGCTTGTTTACCCCCCACCGGCCCTACGAGCAGTACTTC. Translating gives CASSLFTPHRPYEQYF.

This clone was counted between two and nine times. The chain employs TRBV6-1 and TRBJ1-1; TRBD1 matches 7 bases. Germline loops: CDR1 MNHNS, CDR2 SASEGT. The CDR3 is 10 amino acids. The J segment lost 7 bases and the V segment lost 7 bases, leaving 0 bases of the junction unmatched. The CDR3 spells CASNRGEAFF. DNA for the CDR3: TGTGCCAGCAACAGGGGTGAAGCTTTCTTT.

This chain joins TRBV2 and TRBJ1-6; TRBD1 matches at 8 bases. From germline, CDR1 is SNHLY and CDR2 FYNNEI. The V segment lost 7 bases and the J segment 10 bases; nucleotides outside the gene matches: 6. This CDR3 spans 13 amino acids. The CDR3 DNA follows: TGTGCCAGCAAAGGACAGGGTCGCTCACCCCTCCACTTT. Protein sequence: CASKGQGRSPLHF.

This chain links TRBV27 with TRBJ2-1, with 7 bases aligning to TRBD2. Germline V gene data show CDR1 as MNHEY and CDR2 as SMNVEV (reference sequence). V lost 4 bases to trimming and J lost 5 bases; unmatched junction nucleotides: 5. The CDR3 sequence is 14 residues long. For the CDR3, the DNA is TGTGCCAGCAGTTCCCTGGGGACTAACAATGAGCAGTTCTTC. Its protein product is CASSSLGTNNEQFF.

The chain joins TRBV5-8 to TRBJ2-3, with 10 nucleotides matching TRBD1. Germline-derived CDR1 and CDR2 are SGHTS and YDEGEE. The V gene end was trimmed by 0 bases and the J gene end by 3 bases; junction bases not matched to a gene: 4. The CDR3 totals 16 residues. The CDR3 DNA reads TGTGCCAGCAGCTTGGTGACAGGGGGCATGACAGATACGCAGTATTTT. Amino acids: CASSLVTGGMTDTQYF.

This rearrangement joins TRBV7-9 to TRBJ1-3, with D tentatively TRBD1 (6 bases). V was cut by 5 bases and J by 0 bases, with 23 bases left in between. The V gene's germline CDR1 is SEHNR and CDR2 FQNEAQ (reference sequence). This CDR3 is built from 19 residues. CDR3 sequence: CASSRTDRFDASSGNTIYF. DNA for the CDR3: TGTGCCAGCAGCCGTACGGACAGATTCGACGCCTCCTCTGGAAACACCATATATTTT.

The chain joins TRBV6-5 to TRBJ1-2, with D possibly matching TRBD1 (5 bases). The CDR3 is 11 residues long. CDR1 and CDR2 from the germline V gene are MNHEY and SVGAGI. Deletions cut 5 bases from V and 7 bases from J, with 8 bases between. CDR3 loop: CASSGGGGYTF. CDR3 in DNA: TGTGCCAGCAGTGGGGGAGGTGGCTACACCTTC.

The chain couples TRBV18 to TRBJ1-5; weak D call: TRBD1 (6 bases). This CDR3 region has 15 residues. From germline, CDR1 is KGHSH and CDR2 LQKENI. V lost 0 bases and J lost 4, with 10 bases in between. The CDR3 coding sequence is TGTGCCAGCTCACCACCGGGGGCCCGAAATCAGCCCCAGCATTTT. Its translation is CASSPPGARNQPQHF.

This clone was counted only a few times. The V and J genes are TRBV29-1 and TRBJ1-2, with TRBD1 matching 9 bases. V gave up 5 bases and J gave up 4 bases; unmatched junction bases: 5. Germline V lookup: CDR1 SQVTM, CDR2 ANQGSEA. The CDR3 runs 13 residues. This chain's CDR3 is CSVREDRGYGYTF. DNA for the CDR3: TGCAGCGTTCGGGAGGACAGGGGCTATGGCTACACCTTC.

V and J are TRBV5-6 and TRBJ2-3; D is undetermined. This CDR3 comprises 16 residues. Germline loops: CDR1 SGHDT, CDR2 YYEEEE. Trimming shortened V by 0 bases and J by 0 bases, and 11 bases separated the two germline ends. The CDR3 DNA reads as TGTGCCAGCAGCTTGGGTGGCACAACTAGCACAGATACGCAGTATTTT. This sequence encodes CASSLGGTTSTDTQYF.

This rearrangement joins TRBV19 to TRBJ1-2, with D perhaps TRBD1 (5 bases). CDR3 length: 14 residues. Trimming removed 6 bases from V and 4 bases from J, with 15 bases in between. Germline loops: CDR1 LNHDA, CDR2 SQIVND (reference sequence). In DNA form, the CDR3 reads TGTGCCAGTAGCGAGCAGGGTGGATCCTATGGCTACACCTTC. Amino acids: CASSEQGGSYGYTF.

The gene calls are TRBV27 and TRBJ2-7; 8 nucleotides line up with TRBD1. This CDR3 comprises 15 residues. V shed 4 bases, J shed 2 bases, and the junction held 7 bases outside the gene matches. Looked up from germline, CDR1 is MNHEY and CDR2 is SMNVEV (reference sequence). DNA for the CDR3: TGTGCCAGCAGTTGGACAGGGTCGGGCACCTACGAGCAGTACTTC. Translating gives CASSWTGSGTYEQYF.

V is TRBV25-1 and J is TRBJ2-3, with TRBD1 identical over 9 bases. V trimming: 11 bases; J trimming: 4 bases; junction bases outside the gene matches: 4. Germline V lookup: CDR1 MGHDK, CDR2 SYGVNS. The CDR3 contains 12 residues. The CDR3: CAVGQGPDTQYF. For the CDR3, the DNA is TGTGCCGTCGGACAGGGGCCAGATACGCAGTATTTT.

The rearrangement joins TRBV7-9 to TRBJ2-1; D unresolved. Germline loops: CDR1 SEHNR, CDR2 FQNEAQ (reference sequence). Trimming stripped 5 bases from V and 3 bases from J, with 11 bases between. The CDR3 loop spans 14 amino acids. The DNA for the CDR3 is TGTGCCAGCAGCCCTACGTGGGGCTACAATGAGCAGTTCTTC. Translated: CASSPTWGYNEQFF.

The V and J genes are TRBV9 and TRBJ2-5; TRBD2 is a possible D gene (5 bases). V was shortened by 2 bases and J by 5 bases, with 13 bases between the two germline ends. Germline V gene lookup returns CDR1 SGDLS and CDR2 YYNGEE. CDR3 length equals 14 residues. The CDR3 coding sequence is TGTGCCAGCAGCGTCATGGCAGGCGGGGAGACCCAGTACTTC. It specifies CASSVMAGGETQYF.

The V gene is TRBV5-4, the J gene TRBJ1-4; 7 positions match TRBD1. The CDR3 extends over 14 amino acids. J gave up 7 bases and V 4 bases, and 7 bases lay outside the gene matches. Germline assignment: CDR1 SGHNT and CDR2 YYREEE (reference sequence). CDR3 sequence (DNA): TGTGCCAGCAGCGCGACAGGGAGGGGTGAAAAACTGTTTTTT. It codes for CASSATGRGEKLFF.

The chain links TRBV27 to TRBJ1-6; 7 bases fit TRBD1. V was clipped by 6 bases and J by 6 bases; unmatched bases: 8. CDR1 and CDR2 (germline): MNHEY, SMNVEV (reference sequence). This CDR3 is 15 amino acids long. The CDR3 here is CASSPRQGSNSPLHF. CDR3 nucleotide sequence: TGTGCCAGCAGCCCGAGACAGGGTTCTAATTCACCCCTCCACTTT.

The chain carries TRBV27 and TRBJ2-7, with no clear D. The CDR3 has 16 residues. Germline V lookup: CDR1 MNHEY, CDR2 SMNVEV (reference sequence). The V and J ends lost 3 bases and 0 bases respectively, with 15 bases between them. For the CDR3, the DNA is TGTGCCAGCAGTTTTCAGTGGCACCGCAGCTCCTACGAGCAGTACTTC. Translated, it gives CASSFQWHRSSYEQYF.

This chain links TRBV9 with TRBJ1-1, with D possibly being TRBD1 (6 bases). CDR1 SGDLS and CDR2 YYNGEE come from the germline V gene. CDR3 length: 14 amino acids. With 2 bases removed from V and 2 bases from J, the gap between germline ends came to 10 bases. The CDR3 coding sequence is TGTGCCAGCAGCGTGCCCAGGGGCAACACTGAAGCTTTCTTT. Its protein product is CASSVPRGNTEAFF.

The genes are TRBV18 and TRBJ2-7, with D uncertain. Looked up from germline, CDR1 is KGHSH and CDR2 is LQKENI. Trimming shortened V by 4 bases and J by 4 bases, and 11 bases separated the two germline ends. The CDR3 is 13 residues long. This CDR3 reads CASSRTPEYEQYF. CDR3 DNA sequence: TGTGCCAGCTCACGGACGCCCGAGTACGAGCAGTACTTC.

This clone was seen once. V and J are TRBV4-3 and TRBJ1-5, with D uncertain. Per the germline V gene, CDR1 is LGHNA and CDR2 is YSLEER. Trimming cost V 0 bases and J 5 bases, with 11 bases left between them. This CDR3 region has 15 residues. CDR3 bases: TGCGCCAGCAGCCAAGATATGCCCAAACATCAGCCCCAGCATTTT. As protein: CASSQDMPKHQPQHF.

CDR3 amino acids: CASSPFLSGNSGNTIYF. The CDR3 coding sequence is TGTGCCAGCTCTCCCTTCCTTTCTGGAAACTCTGGAAACACCATATATTTT. This rearrangement joins TRBV18 to TRBJ1-3; no definite D call. Germline-derived CDR1 and CDR2 are KGHSH and LQKENI. The CDR3 length is 17 residues. Trimming removed 6 bases at V and 0 bases at J, with 18 bases between.

This clone occurred once. The chain couples TRBV13 to TRBJ1-1, with D unresolved. V lost 1 base, J lost 2 bases, and 23 bases lay in between. The germline gives CDR1 PRHDT, CDR2 FYEKMQ (reference sequence). CDR3 length equals 19 residues. The chain's CDR3 is CASSLDRGREIRANTEAFF. The CDR3 region has the DNA TGTGCCAGCAGCTTAGACCGAGGACGGGAAATACGGGCCAACACTGAAGCTTTCTTT.

V usage is TRBV7-3 and J usage is TRBJ2-1; 13 nucleotides match TRBD2. This CDR3 contains 17 residues. Germline V gives CDR1 SGHTA, CDR2 FQGTGA. J gave up 8 bases and V 4 bases, and 11 bases lay outside the gene matches. CDR3 loop: CASSSGLAGRSRDEQFF. CDR3 nucleotide sequence: TGTGCCAGCAGCTCGGGACTAGCGGGAAGGTCTCGGGATGAGCAGTTCTTC.

CDR3 in amino acids: CASSVTGLNTGELFF. In DNA form, the CDR3 reads TGTGCCAGCAGCGTGACTGGGTTGAACACCGGGGAGCTGTTTTTT. The rearrangement joins TRBV7-6 to TRBJ2-2; D gene unclear. The V gene's germline CDR1 is SGHVS and CDR2 FNYEAQ. V gave up 5 bases and J gave up 1 base, with 11 bases separating them. The CDR3 is 15 amino acids.

The chain combines TRBV6-1 with TRBJ2-3; 7 bases are shared with TRBD2. This CDR3 has 17 residues. Germline CDR1 MNHNS, CDR2 SASEGT. Unmatched junction bases numbered 10, after V lost 4 bases and J lost 0 bases. This chain's CDR3 is CASSASLPGGSTDTQYF. The DNA of the CDR3 is TGTGCCAGCAGTGCAAGCTTGCCGGGGGGAAGCACAGATACGCAGTATTTT.

As regards this clone: One junction end disagrees with the germline gene, perhaps due to a read error. The V call is TRBV29-1, the J call TRBJ2-3, with TRBD1 matching over 12 bases. The CDR3 is 14 amino acids. Germline V gene lookup returns CDR1 SQVTM and CDR2 ANQGSEA. The CDR3 region is CSAVGTGGTDTQYF. CDR3 DNA sequence: TGCAGCGCCGTCGGGACAGGGGGCACGGATACGCAGTATTTT.

The chain couples TRBV11-3 to TRBJ2-3; D remains ambiguous. Trimming stripped 4 bases from V and 0 bases from J, with 14 bases between. The germline CDR1 and CDR2 sequences are SGHNT and YENEEA. The CDR3 covers 16 residues. The CDR3 DNA is TGTGCCAGCAGCTCTCAGGCCGCCTCAAGCACAGATACGCAGTATTTT. Translated, it gives CASSSQAASSTDTQYF.